The clone carrying this TCR beta chain was counted once. Antigen: not known. The time point is: newly diagnosed GD, antithyroid drugs for less than 3 months. Scientists built the TCR library using RNA that was extracted from PBMCs. American Thyroid Association guidelines defined how Graves' disease was diagnosed. This entry comes from a study of regulatory T cells in long-lasting Graves disease. Study results and limitations: Persistent disease was characterized by preferential usage of TRBV28, TRBJ1-2 and TRBJ2-5.

Construction of the TCR beta libraries employed iRepertoire HTBI primers in conjunction with Arm-PCR of CDR3 regions. TCRdb re-analysed the multiplex PCR reads in MiXCR, keeping a single row per CDR3 protein. The sample includes 400,000 to 550,000 distinct CDR3 sequences, roughly 17% seen only once; the top ten take around 11%. Per the germline V gene, CDR1 is SGHAT and CDR2 is FQNNGV. V was cut by 4 bases and J by 5 bases, with 15 bases left in between. The CDR3 is 15 residues long. This sample was shared with a second study, whose subject was T cells in Graves' hyperthyroidism and ophthalmopathy.

The genes are TRBV11-2 and TRBJ1-3; TRBD1 is a possible D gene (5 bases). This clonotype was obtained from a woman in her thirties with Graves disease. Sequencing was performed on peripheral blood mononuclear cells (PBMCs), taken at new diagnosis, from a patient treated with antithyroid drugs. The CDR3 region is CASSYSGILRNTIYF. CDR3 in DNA: TGTGCCAGCAGCTATTCAGGGATTTTAAGAAACACCATATATTTT.